This TCR beta chain was identified in a study of T-cell memory formation after mild COVID-19. General study results and limits: Whereas later expanders leaned CD4+, clones contracting day 15 to 85 showed a balanced CD4/CD8 makeup.

In the case of this clonotype: The antigen is undetermined.

Constant-segment-primed 5'RACE gave TCR alpha and TCR beta cDNA libraries with sample barcodes and UMIs. TCRdb reprocessed the 5' RACE reads via MiXCR and lists one record per CDR3 protein. The profile shows more than 120,000 distinct CDR3 sequences, 19% of them singletons. The specimen was PBMCs or a T cell subset sorted from them (not recorded which). This clonotype originated in an adult woman who had mild COVID-19 (a few samples of this study predate the infection). Cell type and time point are not known.

DNA for the CDR3: TGTGCCAGCAGTTTCGGCAGCCCGGGGAACACCATATATTTT. Translating it yields CASSFGSPGNTIYF. J is TRBJ1-3 and V is TRBV12-3 or TRBV12-4; D is uncertain. Trimming shortened V by 3 bases and J by 7 bases, and 13 bases separated the two germline ends. CDR3 size: 14 residues.